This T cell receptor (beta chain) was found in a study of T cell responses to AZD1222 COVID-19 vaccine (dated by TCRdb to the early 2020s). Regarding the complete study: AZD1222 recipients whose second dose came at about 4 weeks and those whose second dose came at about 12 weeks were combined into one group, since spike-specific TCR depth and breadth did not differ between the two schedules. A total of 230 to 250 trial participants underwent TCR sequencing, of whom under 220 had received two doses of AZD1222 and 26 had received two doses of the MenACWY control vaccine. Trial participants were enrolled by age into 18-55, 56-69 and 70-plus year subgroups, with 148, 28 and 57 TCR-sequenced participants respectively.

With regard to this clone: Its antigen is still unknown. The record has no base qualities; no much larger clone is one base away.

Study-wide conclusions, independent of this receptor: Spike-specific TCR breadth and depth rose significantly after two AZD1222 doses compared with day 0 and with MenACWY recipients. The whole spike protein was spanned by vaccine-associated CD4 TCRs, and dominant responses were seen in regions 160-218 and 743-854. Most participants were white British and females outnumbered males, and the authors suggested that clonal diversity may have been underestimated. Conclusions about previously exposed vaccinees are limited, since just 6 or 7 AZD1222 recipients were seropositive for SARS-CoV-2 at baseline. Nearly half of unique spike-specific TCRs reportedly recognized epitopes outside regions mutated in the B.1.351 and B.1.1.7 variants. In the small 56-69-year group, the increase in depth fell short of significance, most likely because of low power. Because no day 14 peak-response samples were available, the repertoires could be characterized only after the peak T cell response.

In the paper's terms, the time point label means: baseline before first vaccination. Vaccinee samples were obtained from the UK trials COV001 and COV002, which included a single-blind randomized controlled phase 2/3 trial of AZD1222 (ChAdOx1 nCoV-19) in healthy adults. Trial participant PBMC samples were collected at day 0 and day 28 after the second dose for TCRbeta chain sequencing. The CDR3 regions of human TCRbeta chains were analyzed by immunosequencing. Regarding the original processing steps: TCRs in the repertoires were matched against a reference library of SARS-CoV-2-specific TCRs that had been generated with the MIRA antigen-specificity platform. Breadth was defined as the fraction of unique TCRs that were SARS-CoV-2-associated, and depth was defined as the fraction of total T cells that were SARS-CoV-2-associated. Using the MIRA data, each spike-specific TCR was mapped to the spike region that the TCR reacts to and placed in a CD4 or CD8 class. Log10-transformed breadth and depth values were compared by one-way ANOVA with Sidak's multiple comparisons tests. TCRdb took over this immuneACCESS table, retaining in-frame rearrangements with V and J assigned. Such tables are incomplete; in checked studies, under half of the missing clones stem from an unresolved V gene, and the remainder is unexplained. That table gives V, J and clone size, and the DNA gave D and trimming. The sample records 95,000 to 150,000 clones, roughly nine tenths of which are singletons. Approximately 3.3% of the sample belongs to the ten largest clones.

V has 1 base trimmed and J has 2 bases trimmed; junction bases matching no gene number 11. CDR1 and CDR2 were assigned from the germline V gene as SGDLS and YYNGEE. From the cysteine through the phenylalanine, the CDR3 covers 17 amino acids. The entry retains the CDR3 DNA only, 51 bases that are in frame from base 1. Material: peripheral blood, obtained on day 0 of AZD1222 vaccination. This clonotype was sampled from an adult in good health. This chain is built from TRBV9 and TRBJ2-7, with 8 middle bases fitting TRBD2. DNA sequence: TGTGCCAGCAGCGTACCACTCGGAGTAGCGGGGACCTACGAGCAGTACTTC. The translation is CASSVPLGVAGTYEQYF.